Below, 19 T cell receptor beta chains from the same sample are listed, as sequenced in a study of T-cell reconstitution after alpha-beta-depleted transplantation in children. Preparation of the TCRbeta library used unique molecular identifiers. MiXCR was run by TCRdb on the PCR reads, yielding one entry per CDR3 protein. The sample has 300,000 to 400,000 distinct CDR3 sequences, roughly 17% seen once. The source material was PBMCs, mostly from graft donor cells, sampled 360 days after TCRalphabeta/CD19-depleted stem cell transplant. These receptors all stem from a male patient under 10 years old who had a stem cell transplant for acute lymphoblastic leukemia, so the T cells may come from the graft donor.

As for this clonotype: Germline and junction disagree at one end, which may indicate a read error. This chain links TRBV12-3 or TRBV12-4 with TRBJ2-2; possibly TRBD2 for D (5 bases). CDR3 size: 14 residues. The CDR3 nucleotides read TGTGCCAGCATTTTAGGGAGAGCCACCGGGGAGCTGTTTTTT. Residues: CASILGRATGELFF.

Only a few counts were recorded for this clonotype. The CDR3 nucleotides are TGTGCCAGCAGCAAAGCCCAGCTCATGGGGACAGGGGGCGAAGAGACCCAGTACTTC. Translating gives CASSKAQLMGTGGEETQYF. This chain uses TRBV21-1 with TRBJ2-5; the table's TRBD1 call for D was not verified on the DNA. TRBV21-1 is given as a pseudogene. The CDR3 is 19 residues long.

This clonotype was observed a few times. V is TRBV7-8 and J is TRBJ2-2; D unresolved. V lost 1 base and J lost 0, with 6 bases in between. CDR1 and CDR2 from the germline V gene are SGHVS and FQNEAQ. CDR3 length equals 15 residues. The CDR3 is CASSLVGPNTGELFF. The CDR3 bases are TGTGCCAGCAGCTTAGTCGGTCCGAACACCGGGGAGCTGTTTTTT.

This clonotype was recorded at least ten times. The rearrangement joins TRBV4-3 to TRBJ1-1; 9 nucleotides line up with TRBD1. The CDR3 length is 12 residues. The trim removed 4 bases at V and 8 bases at J, leaving 2 bases unmatched. Germline V gene sequence: CDR1 LGHNA, CDR2 YSLEER. The CDR3 sequence: CASSPGTGEAFF. CDR3 coding DNA: TGCGCCAGCAGCCCCGGGACAGGGGAAGCTTTCTTT.

This clonotype occurred a few times. The chain links TRBV12-5 to TRBJ2-7; no reliable D call. V lost 2 bases and J 0 bases, leaving 17 bases between the germline ends. CDR1 LGHNT and CDR2 FRNRAP come from the germline V gene. CDR3 length: 17 residues. CDR3 amino acids: CASGLYTSQRSSYEQYF. CDR3 sequence (DNA): TGTGCTAGTGGTTTGTACACTTCACAGCGTAGCTCCTACGAGCAGTACTTC.

The rearrangement links TRBV5-1 to TRBJ2-3; D call uncertain. Germline assignment: CDR1 SGHRS and CDR2 YFSETQ. V was trimmed by 3 bases and J by 5 bases, leaving 16 bases between them. This CDR3 spans 15 amino acids. The CDR3 protein is CASSSVRALKDTQYF. Here the CDR3 DNA reads TGCGCCAGCAGCTCGGTCCGGGCATTGAAAGATACGCAGTATTTT.

This clonotype came up many times. This chain uses TRBV5-1 with TRBJ2-4; D unresolved. The ends were cut back, 0 bases at V and 2 bases at J, with 6 bases in the middle. Germline V gives CDR1 SGHRS, CDR2 YFSETQ. The CDR3 covers 14 residues. The CDR3 coding sequence is TGCGCCAGCAGCTTGGGGTGGACCAAAAACATTCAGTACTTC. This codes for CASSLGWTKNIQYF.

Written as DNA, the CDR3 is TGTGCCAGCAGTTACTCAGGGACAGGGTGGTACACCGGGGAGCTGTTTTTT. This gives the protein CASSYSGTGWYTGELFF. This chain uses TRBV6-2 or TRBV6-3 with TRBJ2-2, with 9 positions matching TRBD1. Germline trimming cut 0 bases from V and 3 bases from J; bases unmatched to any gene: 5. Germline V gene sequence: CDR1 MNHEY, CDR2 SVGEGT. The CDR3 runs 17 residues.

This clonotype was detected a few times. This chain joins TRBV28 and TRBJ2-1; 8 bases fit TRBD2. Trimming cost V 3 bases and J 3 bases; bases outside gene matches: 10. Per the germline V gene, CDR1 is MDHEN and CDR2 is SYDVKM. This CDR3 has 17 amino acids. CDR3 nucleotide sequence: TGTGCCAGCAGTTTGGGGGGAGCGGGAGTGATCTACAATGAGCAGTTCTTC. Translating gives CASSLGGAGVIYNEQFF.

This clonotype was counted a few times. The rearrangement uses TRBV4-1 and TRBJ2-1, with D perhaps matching TRBD1 or TRBD2 (5 bases each). The germline V gene has CDR1 MGHRA and CDR2 YSYEKL. V was cut by 4 bases and J by 10 bases, with 14 bases left in between. This CDR3 has 13 residues. The CDR3 loop is CASSPLPRDEQFF. DNA for the CDR3: TGCGCCAGCAGCCCCCTACCTCGGGACGAGCAGTTCTTC.

The chain carries TRBV11-2 and TRBJ2-7; 8 bases map to TRBD1. The CDR3 totals 14 residues. The germline V gene has CDR1 SGHAT and CDR2 FQNNGV. V lost 3 bases, J lost 3 bases, and 4 bases stayed unmatched. CDR3: CASSFRDRIYEQYF. CDR3 DNA: TGTGCCAGCAGCTTCAGGGACAGGATCTACGAGCAGTACTTC.

The chain carries TRBV7-9 and TRBJ2-7; tentatively, D is TRBD1 or TRBD2 (5 bases each). In germline, CDR1 is SEHNR, CDR2 FQNEAQ (reference sequence). The V end was cut by 5 bases, the J end by 1 base, with 12 bases between. This CDR3 spans 14 amino acids. DNA for the CDR3: TGTGCCAGCAGCACGGGGCGGCGATCCTACGAGCAGTACTTC. Protein product: CASSTGRRSYEQYF. Combining the CDR3 with reference TRBV7-9 and TRBJ2-7 gives the whole variable domain DTGVSQNPRHKITKRGQNVTFRCDPISEHNRLYWYRQTLGQGPEFLTYFQNEAQLEKSRLLSDRFSAERPKGSFSTLEIQRTEQGDSAMYLCASSTGRRSYEQYFGPGTRLTVT.

The sample holds a few counts of this clonotype. The V call is TRBV5-5, the J call TRBJ1-5, with 10 bases lining up with TRBD1. CDR1 is SGHKS, CDR2 YYEKEE, per germline (reference sequence). CDR3 length: 15 amino acids. J lost 0 bases, V lost 3 bases, and 0 bases had no gene match. The CDR3 DNA sequence: TGTGCCAGCAGCTGGGACAGGGGTAGCAATCAGCCCCAGCATTTT. This codes for CASSWDRGSNQPQHF. The full variable domain, in which reference TRBV5-5 and TRBJ1-5 provide the parts outside the CDR3, is DAGVTQSPTHLIKTRGQQVTLRCSPISGHKSVSWYQQVLGQGPQFIFQYYEKEERGRGNFPDRFSARQFPNYSSELNVNALLLGDSALYLCASSWDRGSNQPQHFGDGTRLSIL.

The chain employs TRBV12-3 or TRBV12-4 and TRBJ1-2, with 11 bases identical to TRBD1. J was trimmed by 2 bases and V by 4 bases; bases with no gene match: 3. The CDR3 is made up of 15 amino acids. The CDR3 spells CASSSRTGGNYGYTF. CDR3 bases: TGTGCCAGCAGTTCGCGGACAGGGGGCAACTATGGCTACACCTTC.

The chain has TRBV27 and TRBJ1-2, with TRBD1 as a possible D gene (6 bases). The CDR3 runs 16 residues. The V end was cut by 4 bases, the J end by 5 bases, with 20 bases between. The V gene's germline CDR1 is MNHEY and CDR2 SMNVEV (reference sequence). CDR3 in DNA: TGTGCCAGCAGTTCCTCTCTCACAGGGTTTCAGTATGGCTACACCTTC. This gives the protein CASSSSLTGFQYGYTF.

The rearrangement uses TRBV5-1 and TRBJ2-1; 12 positions match TRBD2. The CDR3 is made up of 18 amino acids. Per germline, CDR1 SGHRS and CDR2 YFSETQ. The trim removed 1 base at V and 5 bases at J, leaving 10 bases unmatched. The CDR3 protein is CASSLLIRLAGEDNEQFF. CDR3 DNA sequence: TGCGCCAGCAGCTTGTTGATCCGACTAGCGGGAGAGGACAATGAGCAGTTCTTC.

This rearrangement joins TRBV3-1 to TRBJ2-1; TRBD2 aligns across 12 bases. Germline CDR1 LGHDT, CDR2 YNNKEL (reference sequence). V shed 5 bases and J 6 bases; nucleotides not matched to a gene: 5. The CDR3 extends over 15 amino acids. CDR3 sequence (DNA): TGTGCCAGCAGCGAGACTAGCGGGGGACGCAATGAGCAGTTCTTC. Translated, it gives CASSETSGGRNEQFF.

The chain links TRBV18 to TRBJ1-3; D not certain. V lost 3 bases and J 2 bases, leaving 8 bases between the germline ends. The CDR3 length is 14 residues. The V gene's germline CDR1 is KGHSH and CDR2 LQKENI. CDR3 DNA: TGTGCCAGCTCACCCTCGGCCACTGGAAACACCATATATTTT. Translating it yields CASSPSATGNTIYF.

In its sample, this clonotype was seen a few times. The chain links TRBV7-2 to TRBJ2-1, with TRBD1 matching 8 bases. This CDR3 region has 16 residues. Germline loops: CDR1 SGHTA, CDR2 FQGNSA. Trimming cost V 5 bases and J 0 bases; bases outside gene matches: 6. In DNA, the CDR3 is TGTGCCAGCAGCCGACCCGGACAGGGCTCCTACAATGAGCAGTTCTTC. Translation: CASSRPGQGSYNEQFF. Full variable domain (outside the CDR3, taken from reference TRBV7-2 and TRBJ2-1): GAGVSQSPSNKVTEKGKDVELRCDPISGHTALYWYRQSLGQGLEFLIYFQGNSAPDKSGLPSDRFSAERTGGSVSTLTIQRTQQEDSAVYLCASSRPGQGSYNEQFFGPGTRLTVL.